This T cell receptor beta chain was found in a study of early T cells in non-severe SARS-CoV-2 infection. Study in general: Investigators sequenced bulk RNA drawn from unsorted whole blood, and chains remained unpaired.

Study conclusions and caveats: VDJdb matches were skewed toward anti-spike CD8 T cell responses.

The CDR3 length is 13 residues. The V end lost 7 bases, the J end lost 10 bases, and 20 bases lay between the germline ends. CDR1 is SQVTM, CDR2 ANQGSEA, per germline. Unique molecular identifiers were added to individual cDNA molecules. TCRdb recomputed calls from the 5' RACE reads with MiXCR, one row per CDR3 protein. The table has over 70,000 distinct CDR3 sequences, about 15% seen once. Concerning this clonotype itself: Its specificity is not known.

The material sequenced was whole blood, taken at baseline. This rearrangement joins TRBV29-1 to TRBJ2-1; perhaps TRBD1 as D (6 bases). This clonotype was sampled from an adult who was a healthcare worker with PCR-confirmed SARS-CoV-2 infection or an uninfected control (not recorded which). This chain's CDR3 is CSAHDFPQGEQFF. The CDR3 DNA sequence: TGCAGCGCTCACGACTTTCCACAGGGAGAGCAGTTCTTC.